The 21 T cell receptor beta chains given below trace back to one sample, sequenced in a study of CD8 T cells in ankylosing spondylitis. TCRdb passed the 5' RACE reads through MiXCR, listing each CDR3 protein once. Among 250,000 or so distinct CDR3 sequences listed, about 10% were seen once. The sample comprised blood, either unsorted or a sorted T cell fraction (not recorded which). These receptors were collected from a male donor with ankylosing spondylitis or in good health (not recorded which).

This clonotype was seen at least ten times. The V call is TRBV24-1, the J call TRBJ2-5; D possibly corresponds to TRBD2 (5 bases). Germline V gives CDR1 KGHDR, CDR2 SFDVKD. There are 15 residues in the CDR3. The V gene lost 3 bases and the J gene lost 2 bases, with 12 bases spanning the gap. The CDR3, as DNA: TGTGCCACCAGTGATGGGCTAGCTGAACAAGAGACCCAGTACTTC. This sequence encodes CATSDGLAEQETQYF.

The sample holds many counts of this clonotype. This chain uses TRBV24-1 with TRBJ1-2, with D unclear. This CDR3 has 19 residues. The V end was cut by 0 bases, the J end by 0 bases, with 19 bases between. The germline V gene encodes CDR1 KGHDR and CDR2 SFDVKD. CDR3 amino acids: CATSDLPPGSPRTNYGYTF. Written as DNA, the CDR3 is TGTGCCACCAGTGATTTGCCGCCTGGGAGCCCCCGAACTAACTATGGCTACACCTTC.

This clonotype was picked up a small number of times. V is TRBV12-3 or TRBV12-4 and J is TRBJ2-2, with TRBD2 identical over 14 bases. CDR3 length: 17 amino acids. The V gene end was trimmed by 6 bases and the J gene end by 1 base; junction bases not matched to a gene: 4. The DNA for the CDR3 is TGTGCCAGCAGCCCGACTAGCGGGAGGGGGAACACCGGGGAGCTGTTTTTT. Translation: CASSPTSGRGNTGELFF.

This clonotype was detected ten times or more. Written as DNA, the CDR3 is TGTGCCAGCGGCCGGGTGTTTGAAGCTTTCTTT. Its protein product is CASGRVFEAFF. V gene TRBV12-3 or TRBV12-4 combines with J gene TRBJ1-1; D uncertain. This CDR3 is 11 amino acids long. Deletions cut 8 bases from V and 7 bases from J, with 11 bases between.

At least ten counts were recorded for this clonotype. CDR3 coding DNA: TGCAGTGCCCACAGGGACAGGGCGACCTACGAGCAGTACTTC. Translation: CSAHRDRATYEQYF. The chain couples TRBV20-1 to TRBJ2-7; 9 bases are a match to TRBD1. CDR1 DFQATT and CDR2 SNEGSKA come from the germline V gene (reference sequence). The CDR3 has 14 amino acids. V trimming: 6 bases; J trimming: 2 bases; junction bases outside the gene matches: 8.

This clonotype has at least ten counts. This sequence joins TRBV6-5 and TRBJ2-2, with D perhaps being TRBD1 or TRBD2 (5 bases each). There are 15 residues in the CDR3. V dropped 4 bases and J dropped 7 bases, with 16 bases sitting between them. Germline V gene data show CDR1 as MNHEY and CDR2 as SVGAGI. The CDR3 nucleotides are TGTGCCAGCAGTTCTTCCGGGGCTGGAGGCGGGGAGCTGTTTTTT. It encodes CASSSSGAGGGELFF.

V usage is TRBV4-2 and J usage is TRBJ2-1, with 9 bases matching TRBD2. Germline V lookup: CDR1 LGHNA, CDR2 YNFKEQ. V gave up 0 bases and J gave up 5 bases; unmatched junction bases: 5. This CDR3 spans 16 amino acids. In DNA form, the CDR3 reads TGTGCCAGCAGCCAAGATAGCGGGAGTGGCCACAATGAGCAGTTCTTC. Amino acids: CASSQDSGSGHNEQFF.

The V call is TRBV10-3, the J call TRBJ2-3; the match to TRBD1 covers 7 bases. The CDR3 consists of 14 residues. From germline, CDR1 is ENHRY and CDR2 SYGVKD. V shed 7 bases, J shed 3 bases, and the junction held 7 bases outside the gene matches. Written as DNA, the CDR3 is TGTGCCATCACAGAGGGGGCGAGGACAGATACGCAGTATTTT. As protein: CAITEGARTDTQYF.

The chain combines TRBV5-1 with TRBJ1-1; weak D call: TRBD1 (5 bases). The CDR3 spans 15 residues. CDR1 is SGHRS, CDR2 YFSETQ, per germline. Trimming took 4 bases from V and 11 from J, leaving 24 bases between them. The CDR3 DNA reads TGCGCCAGCAGCCCTGGGGACCGGGACTACTTACTCGCTTTCTTT. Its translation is CASSPGDRDYLLAFF.

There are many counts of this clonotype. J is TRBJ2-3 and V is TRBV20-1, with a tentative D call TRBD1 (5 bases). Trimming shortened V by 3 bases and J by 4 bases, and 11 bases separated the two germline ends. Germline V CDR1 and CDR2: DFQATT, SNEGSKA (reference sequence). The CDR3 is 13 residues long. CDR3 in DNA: TGCAGTGCTAGTGCAGGGCCGGCAGATACGCAGTATTTT. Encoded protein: CSASAGPADTQYF.

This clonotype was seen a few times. The chain's CDR3 is CASSLVGQGQETQYF. In nucleotides, the CDR3 is TGTGCCAGCAGTTTAGTCGGACAGGGACAAGAGACCCAGTACTTC. V and J are TRBV27 and TRBJ2-5; TRBD1 aligns across 8 bases. Trimming at V came to 2 bases and at J to 2 bases, leaving 4 bases not matched to a gene. The germline V gene encodes CDR1 MNHEY and CDR2 SMNVEV (reference sequence). This CDR3 has 15 residues.

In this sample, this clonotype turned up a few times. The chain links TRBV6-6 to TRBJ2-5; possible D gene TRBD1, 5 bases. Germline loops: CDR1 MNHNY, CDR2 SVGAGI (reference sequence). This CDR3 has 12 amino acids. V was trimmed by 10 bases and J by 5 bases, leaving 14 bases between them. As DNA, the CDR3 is TGTGCCACCATGACAGCGAGGGAGACCCAGTACTTC. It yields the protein CATMTARETQYF.

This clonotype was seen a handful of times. The CDR3 DNA sequence: TGTGCCTGGAGTCCGGGACAGGGTATAGATGGCTACACCTTC. Its protein product is CAWSPGQGIDGYTF. The chain employs TRBV30 and TRBJ1-2, with 9 bases aligning to TRBD1. Germline V gene data show CDR1 as GTSNPN and CDR2 as SVGIG (reference sequence). The J segment lost 6 bases and the V segment lost 2 bases, leaving 7 bases of the junction unmatched. This CDR3 is built from 14 residues.

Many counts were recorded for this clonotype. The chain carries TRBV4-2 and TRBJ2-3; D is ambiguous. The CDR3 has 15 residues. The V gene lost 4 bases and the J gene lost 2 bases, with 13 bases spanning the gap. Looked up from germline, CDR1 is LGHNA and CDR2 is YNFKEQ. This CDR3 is CASSPRTTSTDTQYF. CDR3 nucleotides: TGTGCCAGCAGCCCCCGAACTACCTCCACAGATACGCAGTATTTT.

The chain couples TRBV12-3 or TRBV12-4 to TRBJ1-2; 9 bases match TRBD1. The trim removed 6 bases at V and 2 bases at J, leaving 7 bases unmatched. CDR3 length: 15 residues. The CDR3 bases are TGTGCCAGCAGAGAAACAGGGGGCGCGAACTATGGCTACACCTTC. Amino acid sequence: CASRETGGANYGYTF.

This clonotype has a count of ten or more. The CDR3 nucleotides read TGCGCCAGCAGCTCGGGGACTAGCGGGGTATATGAGCAGTTCTTC. It translates to CASSSGTSGVYEQFF. V gene TRBV5-1 combines with J gene TRBJ2-1, with 13 positions matching TRBD2. V shed 3 bases and J 8 bases; nucleotides not matched to a gene: 5. The V gene's germline CDR1 is SGHRS and CDR2 YFSETQ. This CDR3 has 15 amino acids.

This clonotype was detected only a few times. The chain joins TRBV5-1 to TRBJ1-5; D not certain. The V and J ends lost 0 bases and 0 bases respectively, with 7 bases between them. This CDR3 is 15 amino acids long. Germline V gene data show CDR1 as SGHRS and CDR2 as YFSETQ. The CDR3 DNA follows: TGCGCCAGCAGCTTGGGGGGAACTAGCAATCAGCCCCAGCATTTT. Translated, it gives CASSLGGTSNQPQHF.

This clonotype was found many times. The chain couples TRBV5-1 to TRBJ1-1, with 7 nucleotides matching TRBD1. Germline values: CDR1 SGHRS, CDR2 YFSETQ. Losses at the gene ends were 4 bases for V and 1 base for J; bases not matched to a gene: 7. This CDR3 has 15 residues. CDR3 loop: CASSKGRGQNTEAFF. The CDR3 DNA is TGCGCCAGCAGCAAAGGAAGGGGGCAGAACACTGAAGCTTTCTTT. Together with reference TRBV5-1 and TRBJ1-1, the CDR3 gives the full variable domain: KAGVTQTPRYLIKTRGQQVTLSCSPISGHRSVSWYQQTPGQGLQFLFEYFSETQRNKGNFPGRFSGRQFSNSRSEMNVSTLELGDSALYLCASSKGRGQNTEAFFGQGTRLTVV.

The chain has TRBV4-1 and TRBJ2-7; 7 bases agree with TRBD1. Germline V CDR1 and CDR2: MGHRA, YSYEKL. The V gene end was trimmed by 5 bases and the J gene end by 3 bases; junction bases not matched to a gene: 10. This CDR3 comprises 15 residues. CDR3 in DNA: TGCGCCAGCAGCTACGACCCGGGACAGTACTACGAGCAGTACTTC. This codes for CASSYDPGQYYEQYF.

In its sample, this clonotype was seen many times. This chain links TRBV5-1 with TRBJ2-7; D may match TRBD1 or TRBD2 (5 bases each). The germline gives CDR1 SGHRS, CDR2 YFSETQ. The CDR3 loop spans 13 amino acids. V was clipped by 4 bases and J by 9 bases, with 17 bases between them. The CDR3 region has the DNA TGCGCCAGCAGCCCGGGAAGCAGGGACCTGCAGTACTTC. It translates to CASSPGSRDLQYF.

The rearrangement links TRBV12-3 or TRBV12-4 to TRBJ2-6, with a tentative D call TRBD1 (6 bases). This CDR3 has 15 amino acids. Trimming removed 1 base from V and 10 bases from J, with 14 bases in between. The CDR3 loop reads CASSLGGRTANVLTF. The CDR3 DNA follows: TGTGCCAGCAGTTTAGGGGGGCGGACAGCAAACGTCCTGACTTTC.